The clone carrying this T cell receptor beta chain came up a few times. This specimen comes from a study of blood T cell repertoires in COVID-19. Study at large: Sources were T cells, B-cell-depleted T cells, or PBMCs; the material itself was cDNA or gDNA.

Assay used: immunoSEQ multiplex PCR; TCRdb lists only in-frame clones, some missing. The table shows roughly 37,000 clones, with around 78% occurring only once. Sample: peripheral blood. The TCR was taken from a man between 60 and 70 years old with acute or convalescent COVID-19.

The CDR3, as DNA: TGTGCCAGCAGCCAACAGGGGGACGGGAGCACTGAAGCTTTCTTT. This gives the protein CASSQQGDGSTEAFF. The rearrangement links TRBV9 to TRBJ1-1; 8 nucleotides align to TRBD1. The CDR3 has 15 amino acids. Germline V gene lookup returns CDR1 SGDLS and CDR2 YYNGEE. With 4 bases clipped from V and 4 bases from J, the junction kept 9 bases outside the gene matches.